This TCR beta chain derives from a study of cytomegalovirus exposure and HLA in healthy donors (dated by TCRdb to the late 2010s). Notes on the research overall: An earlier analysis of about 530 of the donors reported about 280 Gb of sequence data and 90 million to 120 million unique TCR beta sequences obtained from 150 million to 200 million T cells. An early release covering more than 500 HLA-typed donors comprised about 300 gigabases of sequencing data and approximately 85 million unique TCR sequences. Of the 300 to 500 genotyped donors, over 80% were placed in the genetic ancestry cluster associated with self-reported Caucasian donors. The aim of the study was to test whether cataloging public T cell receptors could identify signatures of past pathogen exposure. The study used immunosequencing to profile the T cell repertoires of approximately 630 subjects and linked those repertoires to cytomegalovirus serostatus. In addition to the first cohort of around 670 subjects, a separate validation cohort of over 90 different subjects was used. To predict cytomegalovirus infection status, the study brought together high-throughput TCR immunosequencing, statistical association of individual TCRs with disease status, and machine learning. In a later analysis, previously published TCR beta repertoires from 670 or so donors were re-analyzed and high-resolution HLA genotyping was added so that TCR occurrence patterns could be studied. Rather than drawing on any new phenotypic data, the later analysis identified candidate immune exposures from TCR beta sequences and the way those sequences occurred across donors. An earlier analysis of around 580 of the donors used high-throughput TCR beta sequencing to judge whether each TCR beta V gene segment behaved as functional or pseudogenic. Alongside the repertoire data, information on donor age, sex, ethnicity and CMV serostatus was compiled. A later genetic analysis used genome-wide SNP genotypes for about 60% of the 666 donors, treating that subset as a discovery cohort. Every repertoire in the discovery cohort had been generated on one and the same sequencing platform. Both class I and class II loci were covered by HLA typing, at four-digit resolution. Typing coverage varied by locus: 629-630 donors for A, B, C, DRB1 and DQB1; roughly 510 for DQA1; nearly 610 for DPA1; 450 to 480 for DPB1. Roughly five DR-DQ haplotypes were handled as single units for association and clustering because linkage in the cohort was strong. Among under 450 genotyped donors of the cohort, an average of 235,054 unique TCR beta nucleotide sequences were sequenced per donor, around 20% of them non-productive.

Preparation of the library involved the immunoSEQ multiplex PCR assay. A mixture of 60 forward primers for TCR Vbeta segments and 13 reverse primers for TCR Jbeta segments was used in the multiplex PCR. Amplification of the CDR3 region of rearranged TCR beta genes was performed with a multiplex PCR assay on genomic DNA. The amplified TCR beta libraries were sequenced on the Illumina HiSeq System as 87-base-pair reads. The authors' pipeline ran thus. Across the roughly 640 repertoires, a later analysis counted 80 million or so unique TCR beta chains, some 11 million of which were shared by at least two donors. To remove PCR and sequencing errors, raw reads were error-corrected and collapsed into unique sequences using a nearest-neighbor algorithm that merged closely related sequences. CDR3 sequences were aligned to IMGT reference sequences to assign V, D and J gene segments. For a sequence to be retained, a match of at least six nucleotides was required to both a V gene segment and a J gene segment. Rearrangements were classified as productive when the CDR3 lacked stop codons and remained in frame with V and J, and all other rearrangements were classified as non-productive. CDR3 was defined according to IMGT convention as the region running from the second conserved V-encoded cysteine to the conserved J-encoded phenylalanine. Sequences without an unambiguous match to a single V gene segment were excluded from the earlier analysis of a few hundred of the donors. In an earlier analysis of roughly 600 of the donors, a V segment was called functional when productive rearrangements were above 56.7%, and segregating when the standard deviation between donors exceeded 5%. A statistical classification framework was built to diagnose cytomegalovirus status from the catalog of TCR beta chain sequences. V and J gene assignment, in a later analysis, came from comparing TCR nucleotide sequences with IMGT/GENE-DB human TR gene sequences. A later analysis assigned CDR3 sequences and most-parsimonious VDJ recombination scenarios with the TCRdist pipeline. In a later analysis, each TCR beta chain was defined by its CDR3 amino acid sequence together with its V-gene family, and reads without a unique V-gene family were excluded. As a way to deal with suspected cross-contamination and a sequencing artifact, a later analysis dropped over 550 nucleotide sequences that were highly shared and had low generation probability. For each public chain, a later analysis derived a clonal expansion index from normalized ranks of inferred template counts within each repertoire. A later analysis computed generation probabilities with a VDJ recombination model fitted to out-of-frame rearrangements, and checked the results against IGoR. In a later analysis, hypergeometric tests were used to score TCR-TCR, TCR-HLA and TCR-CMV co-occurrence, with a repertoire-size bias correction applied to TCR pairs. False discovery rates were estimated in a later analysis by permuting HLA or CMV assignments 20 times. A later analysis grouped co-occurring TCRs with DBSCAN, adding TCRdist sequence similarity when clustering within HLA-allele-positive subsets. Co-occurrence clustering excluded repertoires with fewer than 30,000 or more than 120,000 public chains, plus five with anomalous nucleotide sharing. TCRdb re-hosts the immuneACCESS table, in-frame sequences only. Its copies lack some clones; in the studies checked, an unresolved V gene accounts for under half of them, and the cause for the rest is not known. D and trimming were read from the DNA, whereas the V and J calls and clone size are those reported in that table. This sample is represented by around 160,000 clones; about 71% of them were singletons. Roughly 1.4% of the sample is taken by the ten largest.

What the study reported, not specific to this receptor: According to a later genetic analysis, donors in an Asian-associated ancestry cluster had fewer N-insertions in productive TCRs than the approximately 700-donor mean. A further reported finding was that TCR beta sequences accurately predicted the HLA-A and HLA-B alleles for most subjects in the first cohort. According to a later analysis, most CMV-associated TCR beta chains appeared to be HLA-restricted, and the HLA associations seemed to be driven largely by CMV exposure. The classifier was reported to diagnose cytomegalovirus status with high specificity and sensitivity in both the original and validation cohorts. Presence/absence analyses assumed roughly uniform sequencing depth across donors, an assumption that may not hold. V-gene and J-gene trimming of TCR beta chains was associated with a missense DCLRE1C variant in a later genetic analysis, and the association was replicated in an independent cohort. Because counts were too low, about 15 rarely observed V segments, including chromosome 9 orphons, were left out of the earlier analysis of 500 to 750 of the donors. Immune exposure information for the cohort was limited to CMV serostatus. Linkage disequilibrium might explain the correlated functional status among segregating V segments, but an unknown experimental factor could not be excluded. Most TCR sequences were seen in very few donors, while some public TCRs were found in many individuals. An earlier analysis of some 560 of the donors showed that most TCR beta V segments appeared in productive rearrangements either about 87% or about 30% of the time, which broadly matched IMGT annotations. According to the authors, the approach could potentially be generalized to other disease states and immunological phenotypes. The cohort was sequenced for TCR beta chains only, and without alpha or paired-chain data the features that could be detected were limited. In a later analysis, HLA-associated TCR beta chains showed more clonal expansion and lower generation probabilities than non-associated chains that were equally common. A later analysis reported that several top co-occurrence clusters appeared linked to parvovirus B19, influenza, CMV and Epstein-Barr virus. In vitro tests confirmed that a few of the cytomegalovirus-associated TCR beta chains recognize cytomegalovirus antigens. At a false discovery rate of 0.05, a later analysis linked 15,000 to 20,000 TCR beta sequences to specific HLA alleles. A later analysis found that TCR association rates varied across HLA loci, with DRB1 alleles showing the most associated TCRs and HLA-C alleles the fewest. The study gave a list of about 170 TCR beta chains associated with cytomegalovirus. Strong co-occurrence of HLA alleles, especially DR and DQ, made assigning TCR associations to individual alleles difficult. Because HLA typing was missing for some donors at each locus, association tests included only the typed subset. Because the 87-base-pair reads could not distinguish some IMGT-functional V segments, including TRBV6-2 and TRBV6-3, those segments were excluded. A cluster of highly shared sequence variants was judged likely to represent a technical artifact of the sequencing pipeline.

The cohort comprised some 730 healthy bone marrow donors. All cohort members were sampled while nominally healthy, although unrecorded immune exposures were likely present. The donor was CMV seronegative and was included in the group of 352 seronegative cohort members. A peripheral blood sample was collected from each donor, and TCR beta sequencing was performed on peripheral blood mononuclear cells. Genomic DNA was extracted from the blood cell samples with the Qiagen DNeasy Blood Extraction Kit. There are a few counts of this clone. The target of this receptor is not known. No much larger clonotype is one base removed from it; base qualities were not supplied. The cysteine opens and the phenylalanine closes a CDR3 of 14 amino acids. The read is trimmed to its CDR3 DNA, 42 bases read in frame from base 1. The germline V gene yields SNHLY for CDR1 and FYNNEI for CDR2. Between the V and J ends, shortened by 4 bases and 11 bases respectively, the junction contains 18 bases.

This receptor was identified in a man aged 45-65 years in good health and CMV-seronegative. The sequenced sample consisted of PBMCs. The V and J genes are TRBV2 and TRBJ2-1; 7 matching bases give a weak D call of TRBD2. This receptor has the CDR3 CASSASGGGKQQFF. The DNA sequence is TGTGCCAGCAGTGCATCTGGCGGGGGCAAACAGCAGTTCTTC.